This T cell receptor beta chain was retrieved from a study of blood T cell repertoires in COVID-19. Study-level information: Spain, Italy and the United States supplied samples that represented acute and convalescent COVID-19. Sample material is recorded as cDNA or gDNA derived from T cells, B-cell-depleted T cells, or PBMCs.

As processed by the authors: Amplification of reference gene primers provided the estimated nucleated cell counts. This table comes from immunoSEQ multiplex PCR, and its TCRdb copy is limited to in-frame clones, with some not included. The DNA gave D and trimming, while V, J and clone size come from that table. Altogether about 120,000 clones are present, 65% to 90% being singletons, with the ten largest covering around 10%. CDR3 length: 17 residues. From germline, CDR1 is LGHDT and CDR2 YNNKEL (reference sequence). V was cut by 1 base and J by 3 bases, with 17 bases left in between. Material: peripheral blood. The origin of this receptor is a human donor in a cohort sampled during active COVID-19. J is TRBJ2-3 and V is TRBV3-1 (or the pseudogene TRBV3-2); D is perhaps TRBD2 (7 bases). Here the CDR3 reads CASSQGGGAHTTDTQYF. CDR3 DNA: TGTGCCAGCAGCCAAGGTGGGGGGGCCCACACTACAGATACGCAGTATTTT.